These T cell receptor beta chains were read from a single sample in a study of blood T cell repertoires in COVID-19. Method: immunoSEQ multiplex PCR; TCRdb's copy keeps in-frame clones and lacks some. The sample has under 90,000 clones; 80% to 85% are singletons. Sequenced: peripheral blood. The receptors were gathered from a woman older than 75 with active or convalescent COVID-19. The CDR3 runs from the conserved cysteine through the conserved F or W. The order of the fields is CDR3 protein, CDR3 DNA, V gene, J gene, D gene, clone size. The D gene is left open where the match is weak. Only some rows state a clone size, as once, few, many or a class for expanded clones.

cdr3_aa: CSASLQGPTDTQYF
cdr3_nt: TGCAGTGCTAGTTTACAGGGCCCCACAGATACGCAGTATTTT
v_call: TRBV20-1
j_call: TRBJ2-3
d_call: -
clone_size: -

cdr3_aa: CASSPFTGGSTDTQYF
cdr3_nt: TGTGCCAGCTCACCATTTACGGGGGGGAGCACAGATACGCAGTATTTT
v_call: TRBV18
j_call: TRBJ2-3
d_call: TRBD2
clone_size: -

cdr3_aa: CASSLGDRTGEKLFF
cdr3_nt: TGCGCCAGCAGCTTGGGGGACAGAACTGGCGAAAAACTGTTTTTT
v_call: TRBV5-1
j_call: TRBJ1-4
d_call: TRBD1
clone_size: -

cdr3_aa: CASRLAGGSAGEQYF
cdr3_nt: TGTGCCAGCAGGCTAGCGGGGGGCTCGGCGGGCGAGCAGTACTTC
v_call: TRBV11-2
j_call: TRBJ2-7
d_call: TRBD2
clone_size: -

cdr3_aa: CASSPLVLAGGREQYF
cdr3_nt: TGTGCCAGCAGCCCCCTAGTTCTAGCGGGGGGGAGGGAGCAGTACTTC
v_call: TRBV3-1/TRBV3-2
j_call: TRBJ2-7
d_call: TRBD2
clone_size: -

cdr3_aa: CASSQETSGGLDTQYF
cdr3_nt: TGTGCCAGCAGCCAAGAAACTAGCGGGGGCCTAGATACGCAGTATTTT
v_call: TRBV4-2
j_call: TRBJ2-3
d_call: TRBD2
clone_size: -

cdr3_aa: CASSRQGAIGELFF
cdr3_nt: TGTGCCAGCAGTCGACAGGGGGCTATCGGGGAGCTGTTTTTT
v_call: TRBV6-5
j_call: TRBJ2-2
d_call: TRBD1
clone_size: once

cdr3_aa: CAISPQGLNTGELFF
cdr3_nt: TGTGCCATCTCCCCGCAGGGCCTGAACACCGGGGAGCTGTTTTTT
v_call: TRBV10-3
j_call: TRBJ2-2
d_call: -
clone_size: -

cdr3_aa: CASSPPGTGGETQYF
cdr3_nt: TGTGCCAGCTCACCTCCCGGGACAGGGGGAGAGACCCAGTACTTC
v_call: TRBV18
j_call: TRBJ2-5
d_call: TRBD1
clone_size: -

cdr3_aa: CASSYPSTGNEKLFF
cdr3_nt: TGTGCCAGCAGTTACCCGTCGACAGGGAATGAAAAACTGTTTTTT
v_call: TRBV6-2/TRBV6-3
j_call: TRBJ1-4
d_call: TRBD1
clone_size: -

cdr3_aa: CASSLTSGNTEAFF
cdr3_nt: TGTGCCAGCAGCTTAACATCAGGGAACACTGAAGCTTTCTTT
v_call: TRBV7-3
j_call: TRBJ1-1
d_call: -
clone_size: -

cdr3_aa: CASSQTGSYGYTF
cdr3_nt: TGTGCCAGCAGCCAAACAGGTTCCTATGGCTACACCTTC
v_call: TRBV7-9
j_call: TRBJ1-2
d_call: -
clone_size: -

cdr3_aa: CATSRAGVNQPQHF
cdr3_nt: TGTGCCACCAGCAGAGCAGGGGTCAATCAGCCCCAGCATTTT
v_call: TRBV15
j_call: TRBJ1-5
d_call: -
clone_size: -

cdr3_aa: CASGSRGYEQYF
cdr3_nt: TGTGCCAGTGGGAGTCGGGGATACGAGCAGTACTTC
v_call: TRBV19
j_call: TRBJ2-7
d_call: -
clone_size: -

cdr3_aa: CASSVSGGAYNEQFF
cdr3_nt: TGTGCCAGCAGTGTTAGCGGGGGGGCTTACAATGAGCAGTTCTTC
v_call: TRBV2
j_call: TRBJ2-1
d_call: TRBD2
clone_size: -

cdr3_aa: CATTSGRSGYNEQFF
cdr3_nt: TGCGCCACCACTAGCGGGAGGTCGGGTTACAATGAGCAGTTCTTC
v_call: TRBV10-1
j_call: TRBJ2-1
d_call: TRBD2
clone_size: -

cdr3_aa: CASSSGLFTDTQYF
cdr3_nt: TGTGCCAGCAGTTCCGGACTATTCACAGATACGCAGTATTTT
v_call: TRBV28
j_call: TRBJ2-3
d_call: -
clone_size: -

cdr3_aa: CASSLADTGGGRGYTF
cdr3_nt: TGTGCCAGCAGCTTAGCCGACACAGGGGGCGGGAGAGGCTACACCTTC
v_call: TRBV7-9
j_call: TRBJ1-2
d_call: TRBD1
clone_size: -

cdr3_aa: CSVDRAGGQSDEQFF
cdr3_nt: TGCAGCGTTGATCGCGCGGGGGGGCAGTCGGATGAGCAGTTCTTC
v_call: TRBV29-1
j_call: TRBJ2-1
d_call: TRBD2
clone_size: once

cdr3_aa: CASTAFSGQPQHF
cdr3_nt: TGTGCCAGCACCGCTTTTTCGGGTCAGCCCCAGCATTTT
v_call: TRBV2
j_call: TRBJ1-5
d_call: -
clone_size: -

cdr3_aa: CASSVSLPETQYF
cdr3_nt: TGTGCCAGTAGTGTTTCCCTACCGGAGACCCAGTACTTC
v_call: TRBV19
j_call: TRBJ2-5
d_call: -
clone_size: -

cdr3_aa: CASSLGHNSNQPQHF
cdr3_nt: TGTGCCAGTAGTTTAGGACACAATAGCAATCAGCCCCAGCATTTT
v_call: TRBV19
j_call: TRBJ1-5
d_call: -
clone_size: -

cdr3_aa: CASSLWDTTDTQYF
cdr3_nt: TGTGCCAGCAGTTTATGGGACACCACAGATACGCAGTATTTT
v_call: TRBV27
j_call: TRBJ2-3
d_call: -
clone_size: -

cdr3_aa: CAWSVGIGGGLGGYTF
cdr3_nt: TGTGCCTGGAGTGTAGGGATAGGCGGGGGCTTGGGTGGCTACACCTTC
v_call: TRBV30
j_call: TRBJ1-2
d_call: -
clone_size: few

cdr3_aa: CASSLAGQGGEQYF
cdr3_nt: TGCGCCAGCAGCTTGGCCGGACAGGGTGGCGAGCAGTACTTC
v_call: TRBV5-1
j_call: TRBJ2-7
d_call: TRBD1
clone_size: -

cdr3_aa: CATSDFKDSPEKQPQHF
cdr3_nt: TGTGCCACCAGTGATTTTAAGGACAGCCCTGAGAAGCAGCCCCAGCATTTT
v_call: TRBV24-1
j_call: TRBJ1-5
d_call: -
clone_size: few

cdr3_aa: CASSIGGSGKVETQYF
cdr3_nt: TGTGCCAGTAGTATAGGAGGCAGCGGGAAGGTAGAGACCCAGTACTTC
v_call: TRBV19
j_call: TRBJ2-5
d_call: TRBD2
clone_size: -

cdr3_aa: CASRVAGRGEQYF
cdr3_nt: TGTGCCAGCAGGGTAGCGGGGCGGGGCGAGCAGTACTTC
v_call: TRBV12-3/TRBV12-4
j_call: TRBJ2-7
d_call: TRBD2
clone_size: -

cdr3_aa: CASSLALAGPNTEAFF
cdr3_nt: TGCGCCAGCAGCTTAGCCCTTGCGGGGCCAAACACTGAAGCTTTCTTT
v_call: TRBV5-1
j_call: TRBJ1-1
d_call: -
clone_size: once

cdr3_aa: CASSPVASGSFEQFF
cdr3_nt: TGTGCCAGCTCACCAGTGGCTAGCGGGTCCTTCGAGCAGTTCTTC
v_call: TRBV18
j_call: TRBJ2-1
d_call: TRBD2
clone_size: -

cdr3_aa: CASSVGQESSYNEQFF
cdr3_nt: TGTGCCAGCAGCGTAGGGCAGGAAAGCTCCTACAATGAGCAGTTCTTC
v_call: TRBV9
j_call: TRBJ2-1
d_call: -
clone_size: -